The present T cell receptor beta chain was sequenced within a study of T cells in Graves' hyperthyroidism and ophthalmopathy. Study results and caveats: Most thyroid clonotypes that were expanded above 0.001 also turned up in blood.

Amplified regions were TCR beta CDR3 sequences from RNA transcripts. Using the HTBI primer set, a first-round RT-PCR was run on the TCR CDR3. MiXCR, applied by TCRdb to the multiplex PCR reads, yields one record per CDR3 protein. The table shows 300,000 to 500,000 distinct CDR3 sequences, with roughly an eighth occurring only once. Regarding this clonotype: Antigen specificity is unknown.

Specimen: blood. The receptor comes from a man between 45 and 60 years old with Graves' ophthalmopathy.

As DNA, the CDR3 is TGTGCCAGTAGAATGGTCGAGATTGGTAAAGCTCAGCCCCAGCATTTT. Translated, it gives CASRMVEIGKAQPQHF. The chain carries TRBV19 and TRBJ1-5, with unresolved D. Between the trimmed V and J ends, which lost 6 bases and 6 bases, there was a span of 21 bases. Germline CDR1 and CDR2: LNHDA and SQIVND (reference sequence). The CDR3 extends over 16 amino acids.